This T cell receptor beta chain came from a study of T-cell reconstitution after alpha-beta-depleted transplantation in children (dated by TCRdb to 2016 to 2017). For the study in its entirety: The study quantitatively tracked T-cell immune reconstitution after TCRalphabeta/CD19-depleted allogeneic hematopoietic cell transplantation in children using TCR repertoire profiling. What the study reported, not specific to this receptor: Over the following months the frequencies of hyperexpanded clones went down, and after one year T-cell counts and TCRbeta diversity were mostly credited to newly produced T cells. About two months after transplant, the apparently early recovery of alphabetaT-cell counts reportedly depended on just several hundred clones that had expanded rapidly and came from non-depleted graft cells. The high TCRbeta diversity at day 60 in some patients was ascribed to recipient T cells and intrathymic progenitors that had survived conditioning.

Trimming costs V 1 base and J 8 bases, and their ends lie 23 bases apart. The germline V gene (reference sequence) sets CDR1 to LNHNV and CDR2 to YYDKDF. Inclusive of the bounding cysteine and phenylalanine, the CDR3 is 17 residues long. Only the CDR3 portion is preserved as DNA: 51 bases, with reading frame beginning at the first base. A word on this clonotype: Its antigen is not yet known. Base qualities are not at hand, and no much larger clone is one base apart.

The library relied on PCR. Sequencing was carried out with an Illumina HiSeq 2500. Molecular barcoding was employed in the preparation of TCR libraries, with unique molecular identifiers being used to normalize TCRbeta repertoire quantification. TCRdb reran the public reads through fastp at Q25 and MiXCR, keeping productive beta chains. Under each unique CDR3 protein, matching rows form one entry showing the most common genes and DNA. This sample holds roughly 310,000 distinct CDR3 sequences; about a quarter were observed only once. The ten largest clonotypes hold roughly 11% of the sample. The treatment or condition label on this specimen signifies: allogeneic hematopoietic cell transplantation with graft depleted of TCRalphabeta T cells and CD19 B cells. Transplant recipients were children who received TCRalphabeta/CD19-depleted allogeneic hematopoietic cell grafts.

The receptor was isolated from a male patient younger than 18 who had a stem cell transplant for acute lymphoblastic leukemia, so the T cells may come from the graft donor. Material: PBMCs, mostly from graft donor cells, obtained 180 days after TCRalphabeta/CD19-depleted stem cell transplant. The chain uses TRBV15 and TRBJ1-2; TRBD1 is perhaps the D gene, given 6 matching bases. The CDR3 in this case is CATSRVPRRRDNQGYTF. The sequenced DNA: TGTGCCACCAGCAGAGTCCCTAGACGACGGGACAATCAGGGCTACACCTTC.